The 20 T cell receptor beta chains presented below share a single source sample, sequenced in a study of blood T cell repertoires in COVID-19 (TCRdb year 2020). The library was obtained by the immunoSEQ multiplex PCR assay. The table comes from immuneACCESS by way of TCRdb, which keeps in-frame sequences with V and J called. Part of the clones is missing from these tables; in studies checked, under half for an unresolved V gene and the rest for unknown reasons. A total of about 50,000 clones appear in this sample, over 70% of them only once. The ten top clones hold roughly 13% of the sample. The sample taken for sequencing was peripheral blood. These receptors originate from a human donor with active COVID-19. The donor label of this sample is uncertain.

The chain has TRBV19 and TRBJ1-4; D is uncertain. Deletions cut 3 bases from V and 1 base from J, with 6 bases between. Germline-derived CDR1 and CDR2 are LNHDA and SQIVND (reference sequence). This CDR3 has 14 residues. This chain's CDR3 is CASSIRGTNEKLFF. The CDR3, as DNA: TGTGCCAGTAGTATTCGGGGAACTAATGAAAAACTGTTTTTT.

J is TRBJ1-1 and V is TRBV5-1, with D tentatively TRBD1 (5 bases). Trimming took 7 bases from V and 5 from J, leaving 18 bases between them. CDR3 length equals 14 residues. The V gene's germline CDR1 is SGHRS and CDR2 YFSETQ. The CDR3 region is CASDLRAGGTEAFF. As DNA, the CDR3 is TGCGCCAGCGACCTACGGGCGGGGGGGACTGAAGCTTTCTTT.

The chain combines TRBV3-1 (or the pseudogene TRBV3-2) with TRBJ2-3; no reliable D call. Germline CDR1 LGHDT, CDR2 YNNKEL (reference sequence). CDR3 length: 16 residues. Trimming stripped 4 bases from V and 0 bases from J, with 14 bases between. The CDR3 is CASSRHVSVSTDTQYF. CDR3 coding DNA: TGTGCCAGCAGCCGACATGTGAGTGTTAGCACAGATACGCAGTATTTT.

The chain employs TRBV3-1 (or the pseudogene TRBV3-2) and TRBJ2-1; 7 positions agree with TRBD2. This CDR3 region has 15 residues. V lost 2 bases to trimming and J lost 4 bases; unmatched junction nucleotides: 5. Germline V gene lookup returns CDR1 LGHDT and CDR2 YNNKEL (reference sequence). CDR3 sequence (DNA): TGTGCCAGCAGCCAATCGGCGGGGGTGTACAATGAGCAGTTCTTC. It is translated as CASSQSAGVYNEQFF.

This chain's CDR3 is CASSFSGQTYEQYF. In nucleotides, the CDR3 is TGCGCCAGCAGCTTTTCGGGACAGACCTACGAGCAGTACTTC. This rearrangement joins TRBV5-1 to TRBJ2-7, with 7 bases identical to TRBD1. Germline V gives CDR1 SGHRS, CDR2 YFSETQ. The CDR3 has 14 amino acids. V gave up 2 bases and J gave up 2 bases; unmatched junction bases: 4.

V gene TRBV7-2 combines with J gene TRBJ2-3; the D is unclear. The CDR3 covers 14 residues. The V and J ends lost 7 bases and 5 bases respectively, with 16 bases between them. CDR1 is SGHTA, CDR2 FQGNSA, per germline. The CDR3 nucleotides are TGTGCCAGCATCCCCGGGTCCCCTGGAGATACGCAGTATTTT. This translates into CASIPGSPGDTQYF.

Note on this clone: Other DNA variants within this sample encode the same CDR3. The chain recombines TRBV5-1 with TRBJ1-1; D call uncertain. CDR1 is SGHRS and CDR2 is YFSETQ in the germline V gene. This CDR3 has 12 amino acids. Trimming removed 2 bases at V and 1 base at J, with 3 bases between. CDR3 loop: CASSFQNTEAFF. The CDR3 DNA reads as TGCGCCAGCAGCTTTCAGAACACTGAAGCTTTCTTT.

The chain recombines TRBV18 with TRBJ2-2; D call uncertain. In germline, CDR1 is KGHSH, CDR2 LQKENI. CDR3 length equals 14 residues. Between the trimmed V and J ends, which lost 2 bases and 4 bases, there was a span of 8 bases. The CDR3: CASSPTTGTGELFF. As DNA, the CDR3 is TGTGCCAGCTCACCAACTACCGGCACCGGGGAGCTGTTTTTT. Together with reference TRBV18 and TRBJ2-2, the CDR3 gives the full variable domain: NAGVMQNPRHLVRRRGQEARLRCSPMKGHSHVYWYRQLPEEGLKFMVYLQKENIIDESGMPKERFSAEFPKEGPSILRIQQVVRGDSAAYFCASSPTTGTGELFFGEGSRLTVL.

This clone was counted at least ten times. The chain uses TRBV19 and TRBJ1-2; TRBD1 agrees at 7 bases. The CDR3 is made up of 15 amino acids. Germline V lookup: CDR1 LNHDA, CDR2 SQIVND (reference sequence). V lost 2 bases, J lost 3 bases, and 6 bases stayed unmatched. The CDR3 bases are TGTGCCAGTAGTATACTAGGGGGCGACGACTATGGCTACACCTTC. It yields the protein CASSILGGDDYGYTF.

The rearrangement links TRBV5-1 to TRBJ2-3, with 14 bases lining up with TRBD2. The germline V gene encodes CDR1 SGHRS and CDR2 YFSETQ. The CDR3 is 17 residues long. After removal of 4 bases from V and 1 base from J, the junction contained 5 bases not matched to a gene. CDR3 in amino acids: CASSPGLAGAGTDTQYF. CDR3 DNA: TGCGCCAGCAGCCCGGGACTAGCGGGAGCCGGCACAGATACGCAGTATTTT.

This chain connects TRBV5-1 to TRBJ2-7, with TRBD1 matching over 8 bases. The V gene end was trimmed by 7 bases and the J gene end by 3 bases; junction bases not matched to a gene: 9. Germline CDR1 reads SGHRS; CDR2 reads YFSETQ. The CDR3 is made up of 14 amino acids. The CDR3 region has the DNA TGCGCCAGCCGGGAACAGGGGGAGCTCTACGAGCAGTACTTC. Residues: CASREQGELYEQYF.

This chain connects TRBV29-1 to TRBJ2-3, with 8 bases fitting TRBD2. V shed 5 bases, J shed 2 bases, and the junction held 3 bases outside the gene matches. The CDR3 is made up of 13 amino acids. Germline V gene lookup returns CDR1 SQVTM and CDR2 ANQGSEA. CDR3 loop: CSVFGRDTDTQYF. CDR3 nucleotides: TGCAGCGTTTTCGGGAGGGACACAGATACGCAGTATTTT.

The V and J genes are TRBV5-1 and TRBJ2-2, with D tentatively TRBD1 (6 bases). With 0 bases removed from V and 2 bases from J, the gap between germline ends came to 8 bases. CDR1 and CDR2 (germline): SGHRS, YFSETQ. This CDR3 comprises 15 residues. CDR3 sequence: CASSLGGLNTGELFF. CDR3 in DNA: TGCGCCAGCAGCTTGGGGGGGCTCAACACCGGGGAGCTGTTTTTT.

The chain has TRBV27 and TRBJ2-7; 8 bases line up with TRBD2. Germline CDR1 MNHEY, CDR2 SMNVEV (reference sequence). This CDR3 is built from 13 residues. The trim removed 6 bases at V and 3 bases at J, leaving 4 bases unmatched. The CDR3 loop is CASSPSGSYEQYF. The CDR3 DNA is TGTGCCAGCAGCCCAAGCGGGAGCTACGAGCAGTACTTC.

V and J are TRBV12-3 or TRBV12-4 and TRBJ1-1; no reliable D call. V lost 6 bases, J lost 9 bases, and 11 bases lay in between. This CDR3 has 11 amino acids. CDR3 coding DNA: TGTGCCAGCAGGGCTCGGGGTCAAGCTTTCTTT. Encoded protein: CASRARGQAFF.

The chain links TRBV6-2 or TRBV6-3 to TRBJ1-1; no clear D gene. In germline, CDR1 is MNHEY, CDR2 SVGEGT. This CDR3 contains 14 residues. With 4 bases removed from V and 2 bases from J, the gap between germline ends came to 11 bases. CDR3: CASSSNIENTEAFF. CDR3 nucleotide sequence: TGTGCCAGCAGTTCAAACATCGAAAACACTGAAGCTTTCTTT.

The chain combines TRBV5-1 with TRBJ1-1; D unclear. The CDR3 runs to 15 residues. Trimming took off 0 bases at V and 3 bases at J, with 12 bases between the two ends. In germline, CDR1 is SGHRS, CDR2 YFSETQ. In DNA, the CDR3 is TGCGCCAGCAGCTTGGCCCCCAATCGGGACACTGAAGCTTTCTTT. Residues: CASSLAPNRDTEAFF.

This chain uses TRBV30 with TRBJ2-5; TRBD1 aligns across 7 bases. Germline V gene lookup returns CDR1 GTSNPN and CDR2 SVGIG (reference sequence). The junction had 4 bases not matched to a gene; V was cut back by 1 base and J by 2 bases. The CDR3 is made up of 14 amino acids. The CDR3 loop is CAWSATGRQETQYF. In DNA, the CDR3 is TGTGCCTGGAGTGCGACAGGGCGTCAAGAGACCCAGTACTTC.

Only one count was recorded for this clone. The same CDR3 can be traced to other DNA sequences in this sample. This chain connects TRBV18 to TRBJ2-7, with 7 nucleotides matching TRBD1. The CDR3 is 14 residues long. CDR1 and CDR2 (germline): KGHSH, LQKENI. The ends lost 3 bases at V and 4 bases at J; junction bases unmatched: 6. The DNA of the CDR3 is TGTGCCAGCTCACCGACAGGGCAAGGATACGAGCAGTACTTC. Its protein product is CASSPTGQGYEQYF.

The V and J genes are TRBV3-1 (or the pseudogene TRBV3-2) and TRBJ1-3; the D gene is possibly TRBD1 (5 bases). Germline V CDR1 and CDR2: LGHDT, YNNKEL (reference sequence). Trimming pared 1 base from V and 3 bases from J, leaving 16 bases between. The CDR3 totals 17 residues. The CDR3 bases are TGTGCCAGCAGCCAAGCGACAGAACTTAAGAGTGGAAACACCATATATTTT. Its translation: CASSQATELKSGNTIYF.